This passage covers 25 T cell receptor beta chains from one sample sequenced in a study of HIV-infected patients and healthy controls. Whole blood was used without fractionation, so all unsorted peripheral T cells were included. Alpha and beta constant-region primers primed reverse transcription of around 500 ng RNA. Alpha and beta chain libraries were made separately by chain-specific third strand synthesis with multiplexing indices. TCRdb recomputed calls from the 5' RACE reads with MiXCR, one row per CDR3 protein. The sample lists more than 4,500 distinct CDR3 sequences; 10% were seen once. This material consisted of blood, taken before antiretroviral therapy. The receptors come from an adult with HIV infection.

This clonotype was counted only a few times. The chain has TRBV6-1 and TRBJ2-3, with a weak D call TRBD1 (6 bases). The germline V gene encodes CDR1 MNHNS and CDR2 SASEGT. This CDR3 contains 15 residues. V was trimmed by 5 bases and J by 1 base, leaving 13 bases between them. The CDR3 bases are TGTGCCAGCAGTTTACAGGGCCCCGGCACAGATACGCAGTATTTT. Its protein product is CASSLQGPGTDTQYF.

This clonotype is medium-sized (0.01 to 0.1%). V and J are TRBV6-6 and TRBJ1-2; no firm D call. V was shortened by 2 bases and J by 4 bases, with 11 bases between the two germline ends. The CDR3 is 14 residues long. Germline V gives CDR1 MNHNY, CDR2 SVGAGI (reference sequence). CDR3 loop: CASSYPAQSYGYTF. CDR3 DNA: TGTGCCAGCAGTTACCCTGCCCAGAGCTATGGCTACACCTTC.

In its sample, this clonotype ranks as medium-sized (0.01 to 0.1%). V is TRBV20-1 and J is TRBJ2-1; 8 nucleotides match TRBD2. The CDR3 has 15 amino acids. The ends lost 3 bases at V and 4 bases at J; junction bases unmatched: 8. Germline V CDR1 and CDR2: DFQATT, SNEGSKA (reference sequence). The CDR3 DNA reads as TGCAGTGCTAGTTCCGGGAGCGGGGGTTACAATGAGCAGTTCTTC. The encoded protein is CSASSGSGGYNEQFF.

This clonotype is medium-sized. The rearrangement uses TRBV10-3 and TRBJ1-5; D is perhaps TRBD1 (5 bases). The CDR3 spans 15 residues. V shed 2 bases and J shed 5 bases, with 13 bases lying between them. Per the germline V gene, CDR1 is ENHRY and CDR2 is SYGVKD. CDR3 region: CAISEPGLGDQPQHF. The CDR3 region has the DNA TGTGCCATCAGTGAGCCGGGACTTGGGGATCAGCCCCAGCATTTT.

As concerns this clonotype: A much more abundant neighbour one base away suggests this may be a read error. No conserved phenylalanine or tryptophan is present at the end of the CDR3, so a read error is the likely explanation. This sequence joins TRBV20-1 and TRBJ2-3, with D possibly TRBD1 on 5 matching bases. The V gene lost 6 bases and the J gene lost 3 bases, with 13 bases spanning the gap. The CDR3 has 13 residues. Germline CDR1 reads DFQATT; CDR2 reads SNEGSKA (reference sequence). In DNA, the CDR3 is TGCAGTGCCGACAGCCTTAGTACAGATACGCAGTATTAT. Its protein product is CSADSLSTDTQYY.

This clonotype is categorized as medium-sized. This sequence joins TRBV7-2 and TRBJ2-3; 10 bases align to TRBD2. Losses at the gene ends were 7 bases for V and 4 bases for J; bases not matched to a gene: 8. From germline, CDR1 is SGHTA and CDR2 FQGNSA. There are 15 residues in the CDR3. The CDR3 nucleotides read TGTGCCAGCAACACAGCGGGGGGGACCTCAGATACGCAGTATTTT. Translation: CASNTAGGTSDTQYF. Using reference TRBV7-2 and TRBJ2-3 for the parts outside the CDR3, the full variable domain is GAGVSQSPSNKVTEKGKDVELRCDPISGHTALYWYRQSLGQGLEFLIYFQGNSAPDKSGLPSDRFSAERTGGSVSTLTIQRTQQEDSAVYLCASNTAGGTSDTQYFGPGTRLTVL.

There are many counts of this clonotype. This chain uses TRBV6-5 with TRBJ2-3, with TRBD2 as a possible D gene (6 bases). The CDR3 contains 15 residues. The germline CDR1 and CDR2 sequences are MNHEY and SVGAGI. Trimming pared 2 bases from V and 1 base from J, leaving 10 bases between. The CDR3 region has the DNA TGTGCCAGCAGTTACGTCCCGGGGGGCACAGATACGCAGTATTTT. It specifies CASSYVPGGTDTQYF.

This clonotype rates as medium-sized. The V call is TRBV9, the J call TRBJ1-1; no clear D. Germline V gene data show CDR1 as SGDLS and CDR2 as YYNGEE. This CDR3 has 14 amino acids. Trimming stripped 3 bases from V and 5 bases from J, with 14 bases between. The chain's CDR3 is CASSDTAGRTEAFF. The DNA for the CDR3 is TGTGCCAGCAGCGACACAGCCGGCCGGACTGAAGCTTTCTTT.

This clonotype rates as medium-sized. The J gene is TRBJ1-2, the V gene TRBV20-1; D call uncertain. This CDR3 is 9 amino acids long. The V gene's germline CDR1 is DFQATT and CDR2 SNEGSKA (reference sequence). V was clipped by 5 bases and J by 7 bases, with 5 bases between them. The CDR3 here is CSAPPGYTF. CDR3 bases: TGCAGTGCTCCCCCTGGCTACACCTTC.

A few counts support this clonotype. The chain couples TRBV18 to TRBJ1-1; tentative D call: TRBD1 (6 bases). The CDR3 contains 14 residues. V lost 4 bases to trimming and J lost 1 base, with 10 bases between them. Germline CDR1 is KGHSH and CDR2 is LQKENI. CDR3 loop: CASSQDSKNTEAFF. CDR3 bases: TGTGCCAGCTCACAGGACAGCAAGAACACTGAAGCTTTCTTT.

The genes are TRBV12-3 or TRBV12-4 and TRBJ2-5, with D possibly being TRBD2 (5 bases). Trimming left V 3 bases short and J 1 base short, with 15 bases between. The CDR3 spans 16 residues. CDR3 amino acids: CASSLSPGSGQETQYF. The CDR3 DNA is TGTGCCAGCAGTTTGTCCCCGGGCAGCGGCCAAGAGACCCAGTACTTC.

Judged by abundance, this clonotype is medium-sized. The chain has TRBV20-1 and TRBJ1-5; no clear D. The CDR3 is 15 residues long. The V gene's germline CDR1 is DFQATT and CDR2 SNEGSKA (reference sequence). V lost 5 bases and J lost 5, with 19 bases in between. The CDR3 nucleotides read TGCAGTGCTTCCTCCCCTGGCGGGGTGGATCAGCCCCAGCATTTT. Translated: CSASSPGGVDQPQHF.

This clonotype is medium-sized by share. This sequence joins TRBV27 and TRBJ2-2; tentatively, D is TRBD2 (5 bases). CDR1 is MNHEY, CDR2 SMNVEV, per germline (reference sequence). Trimming took off 6 bases at V and 8 bases at J, with 13 bases between the two ends. CDR3 length: 13 amino acids. CDR3 DNA sequence: TGTGCCAGCAGCCCCCTGAGGGCGGGGGAGCTGTTTTTT. This gives the protein CASSPLRAGELFF.

In its sample, this clonotype was seen many times. In nucleotides, the CDR3 is TGTGCCAGCAGCATGGGACAGGGGAAAGAGACCCAGTACTTC. This encodes CASSMGQGKETQYF. The V call is TRBV2, the J call TRBJ2-5, with TRBD1 matching 10 bases. The CDR3 runs to 14 residues. CDR1 is SNHLY and CDR2 is FYNNEI in the germline V gene. V lost 6 bases to trimming and J lost 3 bases; unmatched junction nucleotides: 4.

This clonotype is medium-sized within its sample. This rearrangement joins TRBV6-6 to TRBJ1-2, with a possible D match to TRBD1 (5 bases). The germline CDR1 and CDR2 sequences are MNHNY and SVGAGI (reference sequence). CDR3 length: 11 amino acids. Trimming took 8 bases from V and 4 from J, leaving 8 bases between them. The CDR3 DNA reads TGTGCCAGCGACAGTATCTATGGCTACACCTTC. Amino acids: CASDSIYGYTF.

This clonotype is medium-sized (0.01 to 0.1%). The V call is TRBV6-6, the J call TRBJ2-7; 8 bases line up with TRBD2. Looked up from germline, CDR1 is MNHNY and CDR2 is SVGAGI (reference sequence). Losses at the gene ends were 5 bases for V and 3 bases for J; bases not matched to a gene: 6. CDR3 length: 14 residues. CDR3 sequence reads: CASSPRSGGYEQYF. In nucleotides, the CDR3 is TGTGCCAGCAGTCCAAGAAGCGGGGGCTACGAGCAGTACTTC.

This clonotype is medium-sized (0.01 to 0.1%). This rearrangement joins TRBV27 to TRBJ2-7, with TRBD1 identical over 7 bases. CDR1 is MNHEY and CDR2 is SMNVEV in the germline V gene (reference sequence). The V gene end was trimmed by 3 bases and the J gene end by 2 bases; junction bases not matched to a gene: 7. The CDR3 is 15 amino acids. The CDR3 sequence: CASSFFQGVPYEQYF. CDR3 coding DNA: TGTGCCAGCAGTTTCTTCCAGGGGGTCCCCTACGAGCAGTACTTC.

This clonotype ranks as medium-sized. This sequence joins TRBV7-9 and TRBJ1-4; D remains ambiguous. V dropped 5 bases and J dropped 7 bases, with 11 bases sitting between them. Germline lookup yields CDR1 SEHNR and CDR2 FQNEAQ (reference sequence). This CDR3 has 13 amino acids. The CDR3 reads CASSPLVGEKLFF. Here the CDR3 DNA reads TGTGCCAGCAGCCCCCTAGTGGGTGAAAAACTGTTTTTT.

This clonotype was found many times. V is TRBV5-5 and J is TRBJ2-7; no reliable D call. CDR1 is SGHKS and CDR2 is YYEKEE in the germline V gene (reference sequence). There are 12 residues in the CDR3. Trimming cost V 1 base and J 5 bases, with 7 bases left between them. The CDR3 region is CASSLTGHEQYF. The CDR3 DNA sequence: TGTGCCAGCAGCTTGACGGGCCACGAGCAGTACTTC.

Within the sample, this clonotype is large. The chain employs TRBV20-1 and TRBJ2-7; D unclear. The CDR3 length is 14 residues. V was shortened by 0 bases and J by 3 bases, with 12 bases between the two germline ends. Germline-derived CDR1 and CDR2 are DFQATT and SNEGSKA (reference sequence). Written as DNA, the CDR3 is TGCAGTGCTAGAGATCCAGGTACGGACTACGAGCAGTACTTC. This gives the protein CSARDPGTDYEQYF.

By sample share, this clonotype is medium-sized (0.01 to 0.1%). V usage is TRBV25-1 and J usage is TRBJ1-3, with 7 nucleotides matching TRBD1. Germline trimming cut 1 base from V and 6 bases from J; bases unmatched to any gene: 9. The germline V gene encodes CDR1 MGHDK and CDR2 SYGVNS. The length of the CDR3 is 16 residues. The CDR3 spells CASSELGTGVTNTIYF. The DNA of the CDR3 is TGTGCCAGCAGTGAATTAGGAACAGGGGTAACAAACACCATATATTTT.

This clonotype is medium-sized. The chain is built from TRBV7-2 and TRBJ1-5; possibly TRBD1 for D (5 bases). Per germline, CDR1 SGHTA and CDR2 FQGNSA. V was clipped by 3 bases and J by 7 bases, with 16 bases between them. The CDR3 is 15 residues long. This CDR3 reads CASSFGGAPRQPQHF. The CDR3 bases are TGTGCCAGCAGCTTCGGAGGGGCTCCCCGGCAGCCCCAGCATTTT.

This clonotype is termed medium-sized (0.01 to 0.1%). The rearrangement links TRBV28 to TRBJ2-5; the D is unclear. Trimming shortened V by 6 bases and J by 4 bases, and 9 bases separated the two germline ends. The CDR3 loop spans 12 amino acids. CDR1 is MDHEN and CDR2 is SYDVKM in the germline V gene. The CDR3 sequence is CASRTLGETQYF. For the CDR3, the DNA is TGTGCCAGCAGAACTCTAGGAGAGACCCAGTACTTC.

Judged by abundance, this clonotype is medium-sized (0.01 to 0.1%). The chain couples TRBV6-5 to TRBJ1-1; unclear D gene. Trimming left V 0 bases short and J 11 bases short, with 13 bases between. Looked up from germline, CDR1 is MNHEY and CDR2 is SVGAGI. The CDR3 extends over 13 amino acids. DNA of the CDR3: TGTGCCAGCAGTTACTCGAGTTCCTTGGTTGCTTTCTTT. This gives the protein CASSYSSSLVAFF.

Judged by abundance, this clonotype is medium-sized (0.01 to 0.1%). This CDR3 is CASSRGPPSTGDTDTQYF. The CDR3 DNA reads as TGCGCCAGCAGCCGCGGACCACCTAGCACGGGGGATACAGATACGCAGTATTTT. The chain links TRBV5-1 to TRBJ2-3; perhaps TRBD2 as D (6 bases). The V end was cut by 4 bases, the J end by 3 bases, with 24 bases between. Looked up from germline, CDR1 is SGHRS and CDR2 is YFSETQ. The CDR3 loop spans 18 amino acids.